This TCR beta chain came from a study of blood T cells in healthy people across ages. Study-wide results and limits: Higher diversity, along with more naive CD4+ cells, distinguished long-lived donors from aged donors.

A note on this clonotype: Its matching antigen is unknown.

The individuals who served as donors were healthy Caucasians living in Russia, aged roughly 6 to 90. Then a second PCR, running about 7 to 11 cycles, was carried out with a sample-barcoded 5' primer and a J-beta primer mix. Researchers report that a template-switch adaptor with 12 random nucleotides tagged each cDNA molecule. TCRdb independently ran MiXCR on the 5' RACE reads; one entry per CDR3 protein. The data show over a million distinct CDR3 sequences, 45% to 70% seen once. This clonotype originated in a man aged 18 to 29 in good health. The specimen was blood.

CDR3 region: CASKRGLAGANVLTF. In DNA form, the CDR3 reads TGTGCCAGCAAGCGGGGCCTGGCTGGGGCCAACGTCCTGACTTTC. The V and J genes are TRBV6-2 or TRBV6-3 and TRBJ2-6, with TRBD2 matching over 7 bases. The CDR3 has 15 amino acids. Germline V gene lookup returns CDR1 MNHEY and CDR2 SVGEGT. The junction had 5 bases not matched to a gene; V was cut back by 7 bases and J by 2 bases.